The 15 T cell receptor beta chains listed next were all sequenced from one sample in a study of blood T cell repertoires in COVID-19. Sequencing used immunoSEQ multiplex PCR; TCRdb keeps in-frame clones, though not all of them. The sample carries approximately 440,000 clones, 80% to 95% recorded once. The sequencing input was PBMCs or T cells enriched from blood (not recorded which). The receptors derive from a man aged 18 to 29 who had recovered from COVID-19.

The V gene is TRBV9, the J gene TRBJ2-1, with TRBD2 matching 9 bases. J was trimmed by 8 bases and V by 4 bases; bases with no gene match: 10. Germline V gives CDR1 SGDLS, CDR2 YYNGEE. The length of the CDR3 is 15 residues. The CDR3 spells CASSIIAGELDEQFF. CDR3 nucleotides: TGTGCCAGCAGCATAATAGCGGGAGAGCTCGATGAGCAGTTCTTC.

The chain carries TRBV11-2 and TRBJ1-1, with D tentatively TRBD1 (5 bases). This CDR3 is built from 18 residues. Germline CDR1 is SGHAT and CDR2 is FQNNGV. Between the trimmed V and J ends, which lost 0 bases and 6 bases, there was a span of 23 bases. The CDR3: CASSLDRRWAAGHSEAFF. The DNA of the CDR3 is TGTGCCAGCAGCTTAGATCGACGGTGGGCGGCGGGGCATTCTGAAGCTTTCTTT.

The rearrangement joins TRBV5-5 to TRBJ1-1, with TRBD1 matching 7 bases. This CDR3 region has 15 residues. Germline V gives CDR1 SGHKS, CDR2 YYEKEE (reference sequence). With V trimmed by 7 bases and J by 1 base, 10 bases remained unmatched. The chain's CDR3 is CASDTGARGNTEAFF. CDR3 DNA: TGTGCCAGCGACACAGGGGCCAGAGGGAACACTGAAGCTTTCTTT.

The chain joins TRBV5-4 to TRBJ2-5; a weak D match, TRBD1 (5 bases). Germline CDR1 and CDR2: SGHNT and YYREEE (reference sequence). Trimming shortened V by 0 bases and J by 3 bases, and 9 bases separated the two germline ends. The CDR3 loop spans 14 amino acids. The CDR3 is CASSLDQGKETQYF. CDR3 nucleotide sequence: TGTGCCAGCAGCTTGGATCAGGGAAAAGAGACCCAGTACTTC.

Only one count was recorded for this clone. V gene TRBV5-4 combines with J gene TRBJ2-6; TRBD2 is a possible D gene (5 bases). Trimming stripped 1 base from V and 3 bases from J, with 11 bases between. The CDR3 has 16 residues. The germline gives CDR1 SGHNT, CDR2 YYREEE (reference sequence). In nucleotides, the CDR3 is TGTGCCAGCAGCTTGAGCGGACGTCTTGGGGCCAACGTCCTGACTTTC. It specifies CASSLSGRLGANVLTF.

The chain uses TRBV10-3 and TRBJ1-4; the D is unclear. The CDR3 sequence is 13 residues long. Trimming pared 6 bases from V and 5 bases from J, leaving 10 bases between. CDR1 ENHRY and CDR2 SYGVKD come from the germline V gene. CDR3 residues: CAIRADQNEKLFF. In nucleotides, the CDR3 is TGTGCCATCAGAGCGGATCAAAATGAAAAACTGTTTTTT.

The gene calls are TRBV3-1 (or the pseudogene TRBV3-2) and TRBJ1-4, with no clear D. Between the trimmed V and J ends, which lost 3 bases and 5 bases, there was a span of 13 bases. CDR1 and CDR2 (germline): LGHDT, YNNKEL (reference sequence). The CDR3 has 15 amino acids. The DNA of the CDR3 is TGTGCCAGCAGCCAGTCTTCCGGGAAGAATGAAAAACTGTTTTTT. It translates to CASSQSSGKNEKLFF.

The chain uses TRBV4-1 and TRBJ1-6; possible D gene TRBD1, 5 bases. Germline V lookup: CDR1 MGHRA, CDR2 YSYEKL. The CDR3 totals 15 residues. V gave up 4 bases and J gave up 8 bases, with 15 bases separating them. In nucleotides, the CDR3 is TGCGCCAGCAGCCCGGATAAGTGGGGGGATTCACCCCTCCACTTT. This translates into CASSPDKWGDSPLHF.

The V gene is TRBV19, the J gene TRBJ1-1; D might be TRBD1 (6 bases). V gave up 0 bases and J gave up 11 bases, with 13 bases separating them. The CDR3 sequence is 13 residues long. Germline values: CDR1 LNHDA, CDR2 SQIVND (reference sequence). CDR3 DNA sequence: TGTGCCAGTAGTATAGAGGGAACAGGGTCTGCTTTCTTT. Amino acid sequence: CASSIEGTGSAFF.

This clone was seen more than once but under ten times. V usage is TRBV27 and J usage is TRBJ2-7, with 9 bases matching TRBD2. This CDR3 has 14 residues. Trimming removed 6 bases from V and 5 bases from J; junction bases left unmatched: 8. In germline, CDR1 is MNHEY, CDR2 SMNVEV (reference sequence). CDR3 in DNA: TGTGCCAGCAGGGGGGATAGCGGGAGCCACGAGCAGTACTTC. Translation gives CASRGDSGSHEQYF.

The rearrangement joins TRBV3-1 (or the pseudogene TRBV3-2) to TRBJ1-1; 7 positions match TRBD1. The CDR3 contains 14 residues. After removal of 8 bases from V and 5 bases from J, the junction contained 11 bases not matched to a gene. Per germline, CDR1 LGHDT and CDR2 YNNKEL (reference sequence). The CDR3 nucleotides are TGTGCCAGCGCATCGACAGCAGGGGGGACTGAAGCTTTCTTT. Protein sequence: CASASTAGGTEAFF.

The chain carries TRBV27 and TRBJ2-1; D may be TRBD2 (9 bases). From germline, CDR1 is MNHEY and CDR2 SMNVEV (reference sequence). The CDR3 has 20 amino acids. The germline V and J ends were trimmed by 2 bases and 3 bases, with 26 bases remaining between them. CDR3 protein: CASSLRGDRREGPRYNEQFF. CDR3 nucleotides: TGTGCCAGCAGTTTACGGGGGGACAGGCGGGAGGGCCCCCGCTACAATGAGCAGTTCTTC.

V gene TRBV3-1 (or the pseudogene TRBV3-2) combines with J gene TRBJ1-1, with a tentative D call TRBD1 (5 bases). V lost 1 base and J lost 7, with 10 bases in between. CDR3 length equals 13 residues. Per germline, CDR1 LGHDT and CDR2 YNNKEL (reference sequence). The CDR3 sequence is CASSQGRGGEAFF. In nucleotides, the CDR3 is TGTGCCAGCAGCCAAGGGAGGGGTGGTGAAGCTTTCTTT.

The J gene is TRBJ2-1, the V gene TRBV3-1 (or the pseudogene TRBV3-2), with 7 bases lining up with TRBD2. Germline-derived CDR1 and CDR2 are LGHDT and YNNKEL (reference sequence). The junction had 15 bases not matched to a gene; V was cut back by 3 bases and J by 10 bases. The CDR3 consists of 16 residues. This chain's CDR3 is CASSHRRLADTREQFF. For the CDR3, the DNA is TGTGCCAGCAGCCATCGTAGGCTAGCGGATACAAGGGAGCAGTTCTTC.

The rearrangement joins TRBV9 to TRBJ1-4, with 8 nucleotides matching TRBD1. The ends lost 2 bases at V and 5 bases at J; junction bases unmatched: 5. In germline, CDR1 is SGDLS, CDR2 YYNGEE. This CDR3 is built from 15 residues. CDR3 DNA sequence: TGTGCCAGCAGCGTTCTAGACAGGGGAAATGAAAAACTGTTTTTT. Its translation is CASSVLDRGNEKLFF.